These 10 T cell receptor beta chains originate from one sample sequenced in a study of CD8+ T cells in alopecia areata. The authors extracted RNA and reverse transcribed it into cDNA as the sequencing template. Measured with immunoSEQ multiplex PCR; TCRdb has only the in-frame clones, and not every one. The data show over 50,000 clones, about 45% seen once. Specimen: CD8+ T cells sorted from blood, collected at week 0. The source is a human donor with alopecia areata.

The CDR3 DNA reads TGTGCCAGCAGTTCGCTAGCGGGGGAGGCAGATACGCAGTATTTT. This codes for CASSSLAGEADTQYF. This chain joins TRBV25-1 and TRBJ2-3, with TRBD2 identical over 10 bases. This CDR3 has 15 residues. The germline V gene encodes CDR1 MGHDK and CDR2 SYGVNS. After removal of 5 bases from V and 4 bases from J, the junction contained 6 bases not matched to a gene.

This clone showed up just a few times. The chain uses TRBV18 and TRBJ1-2, with D tentatively TRBD1 (5 bases). V shed 5 bases and J shed 5 bases, with 21 bases lying between them. Germline V gives CDR1 KGHSH, CDR2 LQKENI. The CDR3 extends over 16 amino acids. DNA for the CDR3: TGTGCCAGCTCATATACCGGGACTCCCGGGGGGTATGGCTACACCTTC. Translated: CASSYTGTPGGYGYTF.

This chain uses TRBV2 with TRBJ1-5, with no clear D. Trimming took 4 bases from V and 0 from J, leaving 10 bases between them. Looked up from germline, CDR1 is SNHLY and CDR2 is FYNNEI. The CDR3 consists of 15 residues. CDR3 bases: TGTGCCAGCAGTGTCACCCGCCCTAGCAATCAGCCCCAGCATTTT. This translates into CASSVTRPSNQPQHF.

The chain couples TRBV9 to TRBJ1-5; 7 bases agree with TRBD1. Per the germline V gene, CDR1 is SGDLS and CDR2 is YYNGEE. V gave up 0 bases and J gave up 0 bases; unmatched junction bases: 0. The CDR3 runs 15 residues. CDR3 loop: CASSVAGGSNQPQHF. The CDR3 DNA reads TGTGCCAGCAGCGTAGCAGGGGGTAGCAATCAGCCCCAGCATTTT.

This clone turned up a few times. The chain recombines TRBV6-1 with TRBJ2-1; no reliable D call. The CDR3 length is 12 residues. V was clipped by 2 bases and J by 6 bases, with 5 bases between them. Germline values: CDR1 MNHNS, CDR2 SASEGT. CDR3 amino acids: CASSEFFNEQFF. The CDR3 DNA sequence: TGTGCCAGCAGTGAATTCTTCAATGAGCAGTTCTTC.

V and J are TRBV7-9 and TRBJ2-3; D unresolved. Trimming took off 2 bases at V and 5 bases at J, with 11 bases between the two ends. Germline CDR1 and CDR2: SEHNR and FQNEAQ (reference sequence). CDR3 length equals 14 residues. CDR3 nucleotide sequence: TGTGCCAGCAGCTTAAGGGCACCGCGAGATACGCAGTATTTT. This encodes CASSLRAPRDTQYF.

V and J are TRBV27 and TRBJ2-7; 10 nucleotides line up with TRBD1. The CDR3 has 14 amino acids. Germline CDR1 reads MNHEY; CDR2 reads SMNVEV (reference sequence). The ends lost 7 bases at V and 2 bases at J; junction bases unmatched: 5. The CDR3 DNA reads TGTGCCAGCACCCGGACAGGGGGGCCCTACGAGCAGTACTTC. It specifies CASTRTGGPYEQYF.

The chain combines TRBV7-7 with TRBJ1-5; D gene uncertain. V lost 11 bases and J lost 7, with 18 bases in between. The germline V gene encodes CDR1 SSHAT and CDR2 FNYEAQ (reference sequence). The CDR3 covers 13 residues. In DNA form, the CDR3 reads TGTGCCTGGGGTCGGGCCCGTGGACAGCCCCAGCATTTT. Amino acids: CAWGRARGQPQHF.

The chain joins TRBV29-1 to TRBJ1-1; perhaps TRBD1 as D (6 bases). Germline V CDR1 and CDR2: SQVTM, ANQGSEA. V lost 2 bases, J lost 1 base, and 8 bases lay in between. This CDR3 has 13 amino acids. In DNA form, the CDR3 reads TGCAGCGTTGAAACAGGGACGAACACTGAAGCTTTCTTT. This codes for CSVETGTNTEAFF. Full variable domain (missing parts from reference TRBV29-1 and TRBJ1-1): SAVISQKPSRDICQRGTSLTIQCQVDSQVTMMFWYRQQPGQSLTLIATANQGSEATYESGFVIDKFPISRPNLTFSTLTVSNMSPEDSSIYLCSVETGTNTEAFFGQGTRLTVV.

This clone was counted a few times. The chain joins TRBV2 to TRBJ1-1; D call uncertain. This CDR3 contains 17 residues. Germline V gene sequence: CDR1 SNHLY, CDR2 FYNNEI. V was trimmed by 4 bases and J by 0 bases, leaving 18 bases between them. CDR3 region: CASSVPRIGIMNTEAFF. Written as DNA, the CDR3 is TGTGCCAGCAGTGTCCCGAGGATCGGGATCATGAACACTGAAGCTTTCTTT.